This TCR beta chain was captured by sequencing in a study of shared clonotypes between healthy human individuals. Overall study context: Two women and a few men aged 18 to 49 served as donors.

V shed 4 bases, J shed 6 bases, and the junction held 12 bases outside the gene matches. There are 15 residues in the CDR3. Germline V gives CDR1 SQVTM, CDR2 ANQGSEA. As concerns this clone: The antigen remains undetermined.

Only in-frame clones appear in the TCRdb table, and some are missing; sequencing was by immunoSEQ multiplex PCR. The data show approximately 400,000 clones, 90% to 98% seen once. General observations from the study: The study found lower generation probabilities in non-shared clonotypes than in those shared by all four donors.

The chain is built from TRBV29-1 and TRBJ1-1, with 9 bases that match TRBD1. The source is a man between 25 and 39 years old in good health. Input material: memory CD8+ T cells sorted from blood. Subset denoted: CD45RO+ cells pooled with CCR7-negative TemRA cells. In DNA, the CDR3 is TGCAGCGTTGGGAATTGGCACAGGGGGCCGTCTGAAGCTTTCTTT. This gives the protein CSVGNWHRGPSEAFF.